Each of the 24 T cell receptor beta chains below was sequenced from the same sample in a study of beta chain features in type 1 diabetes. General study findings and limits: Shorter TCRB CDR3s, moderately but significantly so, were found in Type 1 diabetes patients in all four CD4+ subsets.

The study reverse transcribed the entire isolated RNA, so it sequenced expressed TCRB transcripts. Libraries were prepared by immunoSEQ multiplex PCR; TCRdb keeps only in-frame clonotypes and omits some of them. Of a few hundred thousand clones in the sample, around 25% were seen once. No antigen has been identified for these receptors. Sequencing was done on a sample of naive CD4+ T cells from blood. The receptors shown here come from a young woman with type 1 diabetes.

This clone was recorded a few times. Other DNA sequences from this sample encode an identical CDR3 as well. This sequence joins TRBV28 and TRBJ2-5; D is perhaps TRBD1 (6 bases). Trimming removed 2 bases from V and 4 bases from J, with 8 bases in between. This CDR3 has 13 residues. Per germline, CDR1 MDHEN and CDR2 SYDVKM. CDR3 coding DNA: TGTGCCAGCAGTTTAGGGGGCAGAGAGACCCAGTACTTC. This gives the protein CASSLGGRETQYF.

CDR3 in DNA: TGTGCCAGCAGCCTTATGCCAAGCCCGGGGGTCTATGGCTACACCTTC. Translated: CASSLMPSPGVYGYTF. This chain uses TRBV27 with TRBJ1-2; D is possibly TRBD1 (5 bases). Trimming took 6 bases from V and 4 from J, leaving 21 bases between them. Germline CDR1 MNHEY, CDR2 SMNVEV (reference sequence). The CDR3 loop spans 16 amino acids.

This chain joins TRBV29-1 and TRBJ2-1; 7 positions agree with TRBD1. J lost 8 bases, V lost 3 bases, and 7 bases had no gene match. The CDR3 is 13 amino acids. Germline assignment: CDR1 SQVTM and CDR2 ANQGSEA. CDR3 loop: CSVDPTGVDEQFF. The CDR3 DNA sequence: TGCAGCGTTGATCCCACAGGGGTCGATGAGCAGTTCTTC.

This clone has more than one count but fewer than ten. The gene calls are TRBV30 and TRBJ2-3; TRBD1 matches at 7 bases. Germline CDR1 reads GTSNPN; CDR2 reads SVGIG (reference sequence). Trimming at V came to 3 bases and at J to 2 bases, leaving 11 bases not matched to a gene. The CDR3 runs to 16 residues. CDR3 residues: CAWRKKPGQTTDTQYF. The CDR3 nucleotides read TGTGCCTGGAGGAAGAAGCCGGGACAGACCACAGATACGCAGTATTTT.

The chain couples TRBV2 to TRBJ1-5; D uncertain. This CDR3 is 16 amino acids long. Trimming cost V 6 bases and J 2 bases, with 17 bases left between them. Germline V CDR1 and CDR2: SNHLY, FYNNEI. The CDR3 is CASSARASRGNQPQHF. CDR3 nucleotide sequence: TGTGCCAGCAGCGCCCGGGCCTCGAGGGGCAATCAGCCCCAGCATTTT.

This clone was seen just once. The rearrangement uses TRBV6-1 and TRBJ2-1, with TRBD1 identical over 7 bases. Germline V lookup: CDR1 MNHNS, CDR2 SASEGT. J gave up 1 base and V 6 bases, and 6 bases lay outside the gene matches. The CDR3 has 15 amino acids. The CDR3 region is CASSWDSQSYNEQFF. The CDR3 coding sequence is TGTGCCAGCAGCTGGGACAGTCAGTCCTACAATGAGCAGTTCTTC.

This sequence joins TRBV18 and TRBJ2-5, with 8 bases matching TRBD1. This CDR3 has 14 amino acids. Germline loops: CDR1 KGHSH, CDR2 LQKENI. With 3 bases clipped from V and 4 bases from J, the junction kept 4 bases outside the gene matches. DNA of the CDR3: TGTGCCAGCTCACCGGACAGGGCTGGAGAGACCCAGTACTTC. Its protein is CASSPDRAGETQYF.

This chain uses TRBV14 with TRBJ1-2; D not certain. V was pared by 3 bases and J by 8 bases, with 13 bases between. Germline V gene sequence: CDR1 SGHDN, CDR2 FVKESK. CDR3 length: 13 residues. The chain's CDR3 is CASSHLENRGYTF. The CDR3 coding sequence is TGTGCCAGCAGCCACCTAGAGAACCGGGGCTACACCTTC.

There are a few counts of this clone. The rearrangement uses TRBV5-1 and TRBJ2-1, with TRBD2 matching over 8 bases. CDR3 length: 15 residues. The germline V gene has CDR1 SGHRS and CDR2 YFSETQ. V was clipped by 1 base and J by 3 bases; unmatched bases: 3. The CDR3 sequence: CASSLRTSHYNEQFF. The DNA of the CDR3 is TGCGCCAGCAGCTTGCGGACTAGCCACTACAATGAGCAGTTCTTC.

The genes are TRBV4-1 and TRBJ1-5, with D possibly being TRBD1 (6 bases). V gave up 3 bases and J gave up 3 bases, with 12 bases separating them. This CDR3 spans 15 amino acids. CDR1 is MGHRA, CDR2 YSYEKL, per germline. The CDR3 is CASSQDDRHNQPQHF. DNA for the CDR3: TGCGCCAGCAGCCAGGATGACAGGCACAATCAGCCCCAGCATTTT.

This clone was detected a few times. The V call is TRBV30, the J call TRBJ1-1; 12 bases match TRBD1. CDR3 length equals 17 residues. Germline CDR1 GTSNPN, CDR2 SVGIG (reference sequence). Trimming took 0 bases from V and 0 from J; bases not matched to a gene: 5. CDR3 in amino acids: CAWSVGTGGRVNTEAFF. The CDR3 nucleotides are TGTGCCTGGAGTGTCGGGACAGGGGGCAGGGTGAACACTGAAGCTTTCTTT. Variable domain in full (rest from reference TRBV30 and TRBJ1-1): SQTIHQWPATLVQPVGSPLSLECTVEGTSNPNLYWYRQAAGRGLQLLFYSVGIGQISSEVPQNLSASRPQDRQFILSSKKLLLSDSGFYLCAWSVGTGGRVNTEAFFGQGTRLTVV.

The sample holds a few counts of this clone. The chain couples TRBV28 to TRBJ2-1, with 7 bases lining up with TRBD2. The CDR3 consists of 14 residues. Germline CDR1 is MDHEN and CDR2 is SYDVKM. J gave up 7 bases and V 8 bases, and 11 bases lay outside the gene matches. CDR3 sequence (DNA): TGTGCCAGCGGCGCGGGCGGGAGTTTGAATGAGCAGTTCTTC. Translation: CASGAGGSLNEQFF.

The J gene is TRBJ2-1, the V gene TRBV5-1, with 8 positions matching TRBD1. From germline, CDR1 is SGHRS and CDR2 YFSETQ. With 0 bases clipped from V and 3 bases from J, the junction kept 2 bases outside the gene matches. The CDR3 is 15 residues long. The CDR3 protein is CASSLVGQDYNEQFF. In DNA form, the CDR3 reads TGCGCCAGCAGCTTGGTGGGACAGGACTACAATGAGCAGTTCTTC.

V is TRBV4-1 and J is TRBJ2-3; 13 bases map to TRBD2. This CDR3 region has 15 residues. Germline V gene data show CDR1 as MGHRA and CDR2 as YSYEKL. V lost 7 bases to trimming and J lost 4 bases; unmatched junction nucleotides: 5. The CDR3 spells CASTRLAGGPDTQYF. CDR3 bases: TGCGCCAGCACCCGACTAGCGGGAGGCCCAGATACGCAGTATTTT.

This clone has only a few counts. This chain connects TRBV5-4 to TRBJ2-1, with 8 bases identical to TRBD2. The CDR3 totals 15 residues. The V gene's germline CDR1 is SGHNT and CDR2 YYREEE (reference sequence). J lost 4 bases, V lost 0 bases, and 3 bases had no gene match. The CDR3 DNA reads TGTGCCAGCAGCTTGGGGGTAGCGGGGTACAATGAGCAGTTCTTC. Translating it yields CASSLGVAGYNEQFF.

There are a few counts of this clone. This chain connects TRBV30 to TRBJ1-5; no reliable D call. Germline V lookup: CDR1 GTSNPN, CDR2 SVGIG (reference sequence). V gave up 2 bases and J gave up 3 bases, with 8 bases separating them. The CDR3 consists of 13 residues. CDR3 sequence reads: CAWSPGYNQPQHF. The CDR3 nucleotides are TGTGCCTGGAGTCCGGGTTACAATCAGCCCCAGCATTTT.

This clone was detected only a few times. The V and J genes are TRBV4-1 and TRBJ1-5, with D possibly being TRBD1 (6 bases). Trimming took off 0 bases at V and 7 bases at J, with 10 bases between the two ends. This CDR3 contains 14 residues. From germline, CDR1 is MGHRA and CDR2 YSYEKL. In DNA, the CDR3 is TGCGCCAGCAGCCAAGAGACGGGGGGCCAGCCCCAGCATTTT. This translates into CASSQETGGQPQHF.

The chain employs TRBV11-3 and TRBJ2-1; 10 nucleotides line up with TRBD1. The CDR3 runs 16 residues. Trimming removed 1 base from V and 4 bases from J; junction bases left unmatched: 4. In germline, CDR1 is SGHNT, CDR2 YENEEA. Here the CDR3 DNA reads TGTGCCAGCAGCTTAGCATCGGGACAGGGGTACAATGAGCAGTTCTTC. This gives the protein CASSLASGQGYNEQFF.

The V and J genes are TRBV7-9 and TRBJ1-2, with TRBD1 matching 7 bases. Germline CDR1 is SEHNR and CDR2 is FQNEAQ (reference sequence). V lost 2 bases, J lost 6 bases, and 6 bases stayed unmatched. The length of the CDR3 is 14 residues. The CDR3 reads CASSLQGVIDGYTF. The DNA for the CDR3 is TGTGCCAGCAGCTTACAGGGGGTGATTGATGGCTACACCTTC.

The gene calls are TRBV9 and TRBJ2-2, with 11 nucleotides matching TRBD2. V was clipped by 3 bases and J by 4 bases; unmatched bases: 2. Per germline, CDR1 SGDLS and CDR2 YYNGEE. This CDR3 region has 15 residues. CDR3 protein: CASSDSGRGTGELFF. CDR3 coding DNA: TGTGCCAGCAGCGATAGCGGGAGGGGCACCGGGGAGCTGTTTTTT.

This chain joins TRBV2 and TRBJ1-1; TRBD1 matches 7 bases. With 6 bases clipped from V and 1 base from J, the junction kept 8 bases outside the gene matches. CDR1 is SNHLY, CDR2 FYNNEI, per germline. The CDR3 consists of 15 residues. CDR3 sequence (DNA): TGTGCCAGCAGCCTTACTGACAGGGAGAACACTGAAGCTTTCTTT. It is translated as CASSLTDRENTEAFF.

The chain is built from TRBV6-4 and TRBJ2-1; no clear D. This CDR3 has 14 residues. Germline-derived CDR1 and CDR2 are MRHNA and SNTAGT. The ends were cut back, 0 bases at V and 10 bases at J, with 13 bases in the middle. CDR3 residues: CASSDSGRPGEQFF. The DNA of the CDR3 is TGTGCCAGCAGTGACTCTGGCCGGCCCGGGGAGCAGTTCTTC.

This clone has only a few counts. The CDR3 loop reads CASSFSWSTEAFF. The CDR3 region has the DNA TGTGCCAGCAGTTTCTCGTGGAGCACTGAAGCTTTCTTT. The chain employs TRBV28 and TRBJ1-1; D is ambiguous. CDR1 and CDR2 from the germline V gene are MDHEN and SYDVKM. Trimming removed 3 bases at V and 4 bases at J, with 9 bases between. This CDR3 is 13 amino acids long.

CDR3 DNA: TGTGCCAGCAGCGATCGACAGGGGACAGATACGCAGTATTTT. It codes for CASSDRQGTDTQYF. The chain joins TRBV7-6 to TRBJ2-3, with TRBD1 matching over 8 bases. V lost 5 bases and J lost 3; bases outside the gene matches: 4. CDR1 is SGHVS and CDR2 is FNYEAQ in the germline V gene. The CDR3 contains 14 residues.